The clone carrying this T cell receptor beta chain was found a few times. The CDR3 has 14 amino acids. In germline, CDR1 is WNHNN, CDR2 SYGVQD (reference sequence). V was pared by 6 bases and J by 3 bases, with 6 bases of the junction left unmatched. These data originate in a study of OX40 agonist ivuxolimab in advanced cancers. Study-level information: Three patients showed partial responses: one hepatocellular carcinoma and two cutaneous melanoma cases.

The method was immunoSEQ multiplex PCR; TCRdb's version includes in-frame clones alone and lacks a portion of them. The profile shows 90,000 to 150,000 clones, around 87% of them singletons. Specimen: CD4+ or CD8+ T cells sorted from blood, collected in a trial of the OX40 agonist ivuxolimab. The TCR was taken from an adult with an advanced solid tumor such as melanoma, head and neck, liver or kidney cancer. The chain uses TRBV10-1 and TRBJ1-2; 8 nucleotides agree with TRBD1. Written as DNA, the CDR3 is TGCGCCAGCAGCCCAGGACAGGGCGACTATGGCTACACCTTC. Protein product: CASSPGQGDYGYTF.